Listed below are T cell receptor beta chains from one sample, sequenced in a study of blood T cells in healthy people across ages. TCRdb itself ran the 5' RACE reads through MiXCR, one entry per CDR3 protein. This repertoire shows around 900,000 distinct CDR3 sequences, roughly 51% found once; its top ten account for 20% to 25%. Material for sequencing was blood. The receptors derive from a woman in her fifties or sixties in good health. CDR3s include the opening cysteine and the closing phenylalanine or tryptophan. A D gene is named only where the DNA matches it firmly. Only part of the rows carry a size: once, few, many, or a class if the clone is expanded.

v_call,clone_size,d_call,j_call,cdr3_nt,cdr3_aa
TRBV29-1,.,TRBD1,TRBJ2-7,TGCAGCGTTCAGGGACAGGGTGGCGGTGAGCAGTACTTC,CSVQGQGGGEQYF
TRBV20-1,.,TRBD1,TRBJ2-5,TGCAGTGCTAGAACAGGGGGCGCGATAGTGGAGACCCAGTACTTC,CSARTGGAIVETQYF
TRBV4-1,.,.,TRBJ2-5,TGCGCCAGCAGCCAAGCGGTGTTCGAGACCCAGTCCTTC,CASSQAVFETQSF
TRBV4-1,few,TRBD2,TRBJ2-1,TGCGCCAGCAGCCATACGGGAGGGGCCTACAATGAGCAGTTCTTC,CASSHTGGAYNEQFF
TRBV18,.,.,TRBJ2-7,TGTGCCAGCTCACCAGAGTCGCAGGGTTACGAGCAGTACTTC,CASSPESQGYEQYF
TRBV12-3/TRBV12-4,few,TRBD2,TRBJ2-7,TGTGCCAGCCGACTGCGGGAGAGAAGCGAGCAGTACTTC,CASRLRERSEQYF
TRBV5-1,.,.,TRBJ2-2,TGCGCCAGCAGCTGGACGAACACCGGGGAGCTGTTTTTT,CASSWTNTGELFF
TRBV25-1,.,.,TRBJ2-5,TGTGCCAGTCGAGAAGACCACCCCAAGACTAGTAGGCAAGAGACCCAGTACTTC,CASREDHPKTSRQETQYF
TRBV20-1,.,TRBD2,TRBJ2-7,TGCAGTGCTCAAGTTGGGACTAGCGGCTACGAGCAGTACTTC,CSAQVGTSGYEQYF
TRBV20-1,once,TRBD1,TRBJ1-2,TGCAGTGCTCGGACAGGGGCATATGGCTACACCTTC,CSARTGAYGYTF
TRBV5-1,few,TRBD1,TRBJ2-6,TGCGCCAGCAGCTTGTTTAGGACAGGTACGAACTCTGGGGCCAACGTCCTGACTTTC,CASSLFRTGTNSGANVLTF
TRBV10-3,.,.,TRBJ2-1,TGTGCCATCAGTGAGGGGAGACCCTTCGATGAGCAGTTCTTC,CAISEGRPFDEQFF
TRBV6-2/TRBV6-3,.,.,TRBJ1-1,TGTGCCAGCACGTCTGAGTCTAGGGGAGCTTTCTTT,CASTSESRGAFF
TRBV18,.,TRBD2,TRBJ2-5,TGTGCCAGCTCACCCCTACTAGCGAGGTATGACAATGAGCAGTACTTC,CASSPLLARYDNEQYF
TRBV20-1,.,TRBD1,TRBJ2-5,TGCAGTGCCGAGGCCCCGACAGGGGGTAAAGAGACCCAGTACTTC,CSAEAPTGGKETQYF
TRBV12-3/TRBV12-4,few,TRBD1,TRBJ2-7,TGTGCCAGCAGGATATCCCGGGACAGCGTGGTGTTAGCCTACGAGCAGTACTTC,CASRISRDSVVLAYEQYF
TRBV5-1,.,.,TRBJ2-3,TGCGCCAGCAGCCGCCCCGATAGTAGTACGCAGTATTTT,CASSRPDSSTQYF
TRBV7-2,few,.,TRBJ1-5,TGTGCCAGCAGCTTCTTTGGGGATAGCAATCAGCCCCAGCATTTT,CASSFFGDSNQPQHF
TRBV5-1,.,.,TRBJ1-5,TGCGCCAGCAGCTTGCAACAGGGAAATCAGCCCCAGCATTTT,CASSLQQGNQPQHF
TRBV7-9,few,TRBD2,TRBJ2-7,TGTGCCAGCAGCCAAACTAGCGGGAGTCTATACGAGCAGTACTTC,CASSQTSGSLYEQYF
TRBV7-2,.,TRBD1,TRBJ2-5,TGCGCCAGCAGCCCCTTGTGGCAGGGGGCGAGGGAGCAGTACTTC,CASSPLWQGAREQYF
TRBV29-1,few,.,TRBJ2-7,TGCAGCGTTGTCGTCAGCCGGATATTCCTCGAGCAGTACTTC,CSVVVSRIFLEQYF
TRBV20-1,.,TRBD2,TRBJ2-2,TGCAGTGCTAGAGCGATGCTAGCGGGGAACACCGGGGAGCTGTTTTTT,CSARAMLAGNTGELFF
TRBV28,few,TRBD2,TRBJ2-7,TGTGCCAGCAGTTTTGGTGGGACTAGCAAGTACGAGCAGTACTTC,CASSFGGTSKYEQYF
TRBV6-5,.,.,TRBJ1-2,TGTGCCAGCAGTTCGGACCCGAGACACTATGGCTACACCTTC,CASSSDPRHYGYTF
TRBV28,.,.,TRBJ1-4,TGTGCCAGCAGAGCAGGGCCCGCAACTAATGAAAAACTGTTTTTT,CASRAGPATNEKLFF
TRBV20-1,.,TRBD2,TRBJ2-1,TGCAGTGCTAGAGATCACGGGAGGGCTTACAATGAGCAGTTCTTC,CSARDHGRAYNEQFF
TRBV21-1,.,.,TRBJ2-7,TGTGCCAGCAGCATCGGAGGGACCCACCCGATGAGCTACGAGCAGTACTTC,CASSIGGTHPMSYEQYF
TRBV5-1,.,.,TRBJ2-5,TGCGCCAGCAGCGCACTAGTCGGAGAGACCCAGTACTTC,CASSALVGETQYF
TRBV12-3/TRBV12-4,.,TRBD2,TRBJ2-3,TGTGCCAGCAGTCTGGGACTAGCGGGAGGGATAGATACGCAGTATTTT,CASSLGLAGGIDTQYF
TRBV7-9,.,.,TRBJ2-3,TGTGCCAGCAGCTTAGATTCCAGCTCGGCTACGCAGTATTTT,CASSLDSSSATQYF
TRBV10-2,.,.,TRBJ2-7,TGCGCCACACGTTACGGACAGAACTACGAGCAGTACTTC,CATRYGQNYEQYF
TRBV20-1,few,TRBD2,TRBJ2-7,TGCAGTGCAGACGGCCGACTAGCGGGAGGTCTGGCCTACGAGCAGTACTTC,CSADGRLAGGLAYEQYF
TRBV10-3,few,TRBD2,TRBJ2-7,TGTGCCATCGCGGGAGGGCGCGAGCAGTACTTC,CAIAGGREQYF
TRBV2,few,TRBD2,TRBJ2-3,TGTGCCAGCAGTGAGCAGGGAGGGACCACAGATACGCAGTATTTT,CASSEQGGTTDTQYF
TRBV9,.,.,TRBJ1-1,TGTGCCAGCAGCCTGCCGAACACTGAAGCTTTCTTT,CASSLPNTEAFF
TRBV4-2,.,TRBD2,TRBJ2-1,TGTGCCAGCAGCCAAATTGCCGGGACTAGCGGGTCTAATGAGCAGTTCTTC,CASSQIAGTSGSNEQFF
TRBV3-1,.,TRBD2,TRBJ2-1,TGTGCCAGCAGCCAGGTCCTAGCGGCTACCCACAATGAGCAGTTCTTC,CASSQVLAATHNEQFF
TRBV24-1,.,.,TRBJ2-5,TGTGCCACCAGTGATCCACGCGGAGGGGAGAGAGAGACCCAGTACTTC,CATSDPRGGERETQYF
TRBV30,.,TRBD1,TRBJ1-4,TGTGCCTGGAGTGCGGGACAGGGGGCGCCCGGTAATGAAAAACTGTTTTTT,CAWSAGQGAPGNEKLFF